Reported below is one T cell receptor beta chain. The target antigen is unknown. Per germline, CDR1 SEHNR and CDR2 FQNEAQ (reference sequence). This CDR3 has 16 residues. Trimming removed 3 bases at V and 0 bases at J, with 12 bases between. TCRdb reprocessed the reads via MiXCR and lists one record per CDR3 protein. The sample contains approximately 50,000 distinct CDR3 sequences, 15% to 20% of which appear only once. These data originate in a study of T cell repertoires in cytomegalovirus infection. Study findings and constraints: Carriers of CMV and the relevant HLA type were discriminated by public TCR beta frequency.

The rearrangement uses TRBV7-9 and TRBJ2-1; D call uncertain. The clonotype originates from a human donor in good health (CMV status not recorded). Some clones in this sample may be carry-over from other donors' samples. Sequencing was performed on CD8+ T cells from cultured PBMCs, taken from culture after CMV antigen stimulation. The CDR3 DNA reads TGTGCCAGCAGCTTCTCGACCGATAGCTCCTACAATGAGCAGTTCTTC. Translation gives CASSFSTDSSYNEQFF.